This T cell receptor beta chain is drawn from a study of blood T cell repertoires in COVID-19. Per the study methods: Estimates of nucleated cell counts were drawn from the amplification of reference gene primers. Sequencing used immunoSEQ multiplex PCR; TCRdb keeps in-frame clones, though not all of them. The V and J calls and the clone size are those of that table, but D and trimming were determined from the DNA. The table lists 200,000 to 250,000 clones, 88% of them singletons, with around 3.7% in the top ten. CDR1 is SGHVS and CDR2 is FNYEAQ in the germline V gene. This CDR3 contains 15 residues. Trimming removed 7 bases from V and 5 bases from J; junction bases left unmatched: 11.

The V gene is TRBV7-6, the J gene TRBJ2-5; TRBD1 matches at 9 bases. The sequenced sample was PBMCs or T cells enriched from blood (not recorded which). The sequence derives from a woman aged 30 to 39 who had been exposed to COVID-19. In DNA form, the CDR3 reads TGTGCCAGCACCTCCGGGACAGGGAGGTTTGAGACCCAGTACTTC. The encoded protein is CASTSGTGRFETQYF.